This TCR beta chain was captured in a study of STAT5B mutations in CD4+ large granular lymphocyte leukemia. This clone was seen a handful of times. This CDR3 is built from 17 residues. Germline V gene data show CDR1 as LNHDA and CDR2 as SQIVND (reference sequence). Losses at the gene ends were 5 bases for V and 6 bases for J; bases not matched to a gene: 17. This table comes from immunoSEQ multiplex PCR, and its TCRdb copy is limited to in-frame clones, with some not included. The data show tens of thousands of clones, around 80% seen once. V and J are TRBV19 and TRBJ1-2; TRBD1 matches 8 bases. The clonotype was recovered from a human donor in good health. The specimen sequenced was CD4+ T cells from blood buffy coats. Here the CDR3 DNA reads TGTGCCAGTAGTCTCTCGACAGGGGCAACTGATATGGATGGCTACACCTTC. This translates into CASSLSTGATDMDGYTF.